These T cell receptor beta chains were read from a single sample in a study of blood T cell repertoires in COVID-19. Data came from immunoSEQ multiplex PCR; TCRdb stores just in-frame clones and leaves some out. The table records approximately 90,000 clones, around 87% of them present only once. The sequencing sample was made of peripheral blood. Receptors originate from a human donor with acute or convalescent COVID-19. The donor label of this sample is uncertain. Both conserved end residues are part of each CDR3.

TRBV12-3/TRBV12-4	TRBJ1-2	CASRLDSNYGYTF
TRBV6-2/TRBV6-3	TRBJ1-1	CASSYSPGSGTEAFF
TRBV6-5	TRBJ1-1	CASSGRQGGTEAFF
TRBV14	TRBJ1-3	CASSAAGNTIYF
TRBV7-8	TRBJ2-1	CASSLRLAGGWSSYNEQFF
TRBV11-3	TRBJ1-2	CASSSSGEGTSYGYTF
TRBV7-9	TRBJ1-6	CASSLATGYNSPLHF
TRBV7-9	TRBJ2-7	CASSQGLSYEQYF
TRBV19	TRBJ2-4	CASSTQGRENIQYF
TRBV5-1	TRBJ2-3	CASSLEQSTDTQYF
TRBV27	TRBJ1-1	CASSLKQGGTEAFF
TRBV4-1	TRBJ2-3	CASSQNRGGDTQYF
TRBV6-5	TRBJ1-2	CASSYYSRNYGYTF
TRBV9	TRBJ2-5	CASSVVSDSTQETQYF
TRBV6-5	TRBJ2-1	CASSSRVGQFF
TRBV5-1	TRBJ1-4	CASSLAGTGSNEKLFF
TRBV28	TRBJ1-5	CASSTGTGTLAQHF
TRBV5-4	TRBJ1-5	CASSLDRGAQPQHF
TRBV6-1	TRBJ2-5	CASSELGGEVETQYF
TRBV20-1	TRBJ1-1	CSASWAGRARRAEAFF
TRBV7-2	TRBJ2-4	CASSRGEIDIQYF
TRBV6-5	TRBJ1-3	CASSYSSGKAGNTIYF
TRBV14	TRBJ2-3	CASSQELAGAGDTQYF
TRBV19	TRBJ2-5	CASSFRDTLQETQYF
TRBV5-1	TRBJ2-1	CASTPGQDYNEQFF
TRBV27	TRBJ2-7	CASSLMGREQYF
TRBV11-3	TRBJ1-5	CASSLDGGQGTGNQPQHF
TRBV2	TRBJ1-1	CASSDQGRNTEAFF
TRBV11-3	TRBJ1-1	CASSSRPGQEAFF
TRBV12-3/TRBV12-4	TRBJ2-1	CASNGGLYNEQFF
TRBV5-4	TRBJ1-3	CASSKGSGGGGNTIYF
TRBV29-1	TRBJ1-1	CSVSGDTSLNTEAFF
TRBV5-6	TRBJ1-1	CASSRWTGKWDTEAFF
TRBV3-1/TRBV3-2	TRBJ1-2	CASSQVVGALGGYTF
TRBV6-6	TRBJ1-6	CASSYSSSPLHF
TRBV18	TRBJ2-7	CASSPKEDGFQGQYF
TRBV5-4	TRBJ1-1	CASSLDTVYSFFDTEAFF
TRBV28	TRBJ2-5	CASSLGRTQYF
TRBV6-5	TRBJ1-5	CASSYSRGYQPQHF
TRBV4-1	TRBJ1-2	CASSQGRGPDDYGYTF
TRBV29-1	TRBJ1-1	CSHGGDGEAFF
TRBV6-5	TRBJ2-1	CASSYRGMYNEQFF
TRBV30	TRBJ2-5	CAWSTGGSETQYF
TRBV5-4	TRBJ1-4	CASSLGQGDEKLFF
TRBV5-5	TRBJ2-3	CASSLGLVPDTQYF
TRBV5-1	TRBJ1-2	CASSPGIRPNYGYTF
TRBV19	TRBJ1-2	CASSKQGNYGYTF
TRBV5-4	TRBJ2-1	CASSLGQGARNEQFF
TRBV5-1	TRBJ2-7	CASRLLAGADYEQYF
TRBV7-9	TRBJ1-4	CASSLRQSTNEKLFF
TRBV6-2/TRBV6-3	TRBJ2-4	CASSYSWSGGPLAKNIQYF
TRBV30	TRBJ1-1	CAFILSVPTEAFF
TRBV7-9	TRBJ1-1	CASSSSGVREAFF
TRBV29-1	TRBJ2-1	CSVVTSGDKLSSYNEQFF
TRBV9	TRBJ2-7	CASSARQGTVDEQYF